Listed below are T cell receptor beta chains from one sample, sequenced in a study of shared clonotypes between healthy human individuals. Only in-frame clones appear in the TCRdb table, and some are missing; sequencing was by immunoSEQ multiplex PCR. The top ten hold about 1.5% of the sample, which has 850,000 to 1,200,000 clones, approximately 76% seen once. What was sequenced was memory CD4+ T cells sorted from blood. These receptors originate from a man younger than 30 in good health. Each CDR3 is given with its conserved first and last residue. The D gene is left open where the match is weak. Clone size, where shown, is once, few, many, or a class for clones that have expanded.

abundance | j_gene | d_gene | v_gene | CDR3aa | CDR3nt
NA | TRBJ1-2 | NA | TRBV14 | CASSPTSNYGYTF | TGTGCCAGCAGTCCGACCTCTAACTATGGCTACACCTTC
NA | TRBJ2-7 | NA | TRBV7-9 | CASSWGSNYEQYF | TGTGCCAGCAGCTGGGGCAGTAACTACGAGCAGTACTTC
NA | TRBJ2-1 | TRBD2 | TRBV5-4 | CASSRGTSGASYNEQFF | TGTGCCAGCAGCCGAGGGACTAGCGGCGCCTCCTACAATGAGCAGTTCTTC
few | TRBJ2-4 | TRBD1 | TRBV10-2 | CASRTGVRDIQYF | TGCGCCAGCAGAACAGGGGTTCGAGACATTCAGTACTTC
few | TRBJ1-2 | NA | TRBV7-2 | CASSLAGDGGYGYTF | TGTGCCAGCAGCCTAGCCGGGGATGGTGGCTATGGCTACACCTTC
NA | TRBJ2-1 | NA | TRBV14 | CASSRLGGPYNEQFF | TGTGCCAGCAGCCGACTGGGGGGGCCCTACAATGAGCAGTTCTTC
NA | TRBJ1-2 | NA | TRBV19 | CASSMKTGPYGYTF | TGTGCCAGTAGTATGAAGACAGGTCCTTATGGCTACACCTTC
NA | TRBJ2-7 | TRBD1 | TRBV2 | CASSVQGTGGNEQYF | TGTGCCAGCAGTGTTCAAGGGACAGGGGGCAACGAGCAGTACTTC
NA | TRBJ2-2 | NA | TRBV7-2 | CASSLGGSATGELFF | TGTGCCAGCAGCTTAGGGGGGTCGGCCACCGGGGAGCTGTTTTTT
NA | TRBJ2-1 | TRBD2 | TRBV2 | CASSGLAGVINEQFF | TGTGCCAGCAGTGGACTAGCGGGAGTCATCAATGAGCAGTTCTTC
NA | TRBJ1-6 | NA | TRBV28 | CATSVQGHNSPLHF | TGTGCCACGTCTGTACAGGGTCATAATTCACCCCTCCACTTT
NA | TRBJ1-5 | TRBD1 | TRBV10-3 | CAIRGSDRADQPQHF | TGTGCCATCAGGGGTTCGGACAGGGCTGACCAGCCCCAGCATTTT
few | TRBJ1-1 | NA | TRBV4-2 | CASSQGKGTDTEAFF | TGTGCCAGCAGCCAAGGTAAGGGCACGGACACTGAAGCTTTCTTT
once | TRBJ1-5 | NA | TRBV18 | CASSATVSNQPQHF | TGTGCCAGCTCAGCGACAGTTAGCAATCAGCCCCAGCATTTT
many | TRBJ1-5 | TRBD1 | TRBV28 | CASSSGTGYSNQPQHF | TGTGCCAGCAGTTCCGGGACAGGGTATAGCAATCAGCCCCAGCATTTT
NA | TRBJ1-5 | NA | TRBV18 | CASSPYRDQPQHF | TGTGCCAGCTCACCATACAGGGATCAGCCCCAGCATTTT
NA | TRBJ2-7 | NA | TRBV29-1 | CSGSIGSYEQYF | TGCAGCGGATCTATTGGGAGCTACGAGCAGTACTTC
NA | TRBJ2-3 | NA | TRBV27 | CASSFAGSDTQYF | TGTGCCAGCAGTTTTGCCGGGTCAGATACGCAGTATTTT
NA | TRBJ2-7 | TRBD1 | TRBV5-1 | CASTRDRGEEQYF | TGCGCCAGCACCCGGGACAGGGGGGAAGAGCAGTACTTC
few | TRBJ1-3 | NA | TRBV5-6 | CASSFGGSAGNTIYF | TGTGCCAGCAGCTTTGGGGGCTCGGCTGGAAACACCATATATTTT
NA | TRBJ1-1 | NA | TRBV5-1 | CASSLVGSQNTEAFF | TGCGCCAGCAGCTTGGTAGGCAGCCAAAACACTGAAGCTTTCTTT
NA | TRBJ2-7 | NA | TRBV6-1 | CASSEGTRTYEQYF | TGTGCCAGCAGTGAAGGTACCCGGACCTACGAGCAGTACTTC
NA | TRBJ2-5 | NA | TRBV10-2 | CASRHGQTQKETQYF | TGCGCCAGCAGGCATGGACAGACACAAAAAGAGACCCAGTACTTC
NA | TRBJ1-1 | NA | TRBV25-1 | CASSESTRGSPAFF | TGTGCCAGCAGTGAATCAACCCGGGGATCACCAGCTTTCTTT
NA | TRBJ2-7 | TRBD1 | TRBV7-8 | CASSLQGQGASYEQYF | TGTGCCAGCAGCTTGCAAGGACAGGGGGCCTCCTACGAGCAGTACTTC
NA | TRBJ2-3 | NA | TRBV4-1 | CASSQPTGQIGDTQYF | TGCGCCAGCAGCCAACCCACTGGGCAGATTGGGGATACGCAGTATTTT
NA | TRBJ2-1 | TRBD2 | TRBV5-1 | CASSLTSGPYNEQFF | TGCGCCAGCAGCTTGACTAGCGGGCCTTACAATGAGCAGTTCTTC